This T cell receptor beta chain came from a study of CD8 T cells in ankylosing spondylitis. General study findings and limits: Disease-linked clones proved CD8+ and comparatively uncommon in peripheral blood.

TCRdb reprocessed the 5' RACE reads with MiXCR, giving one entry per CDR3 protein. The sample lists approximately 250,000 distinct CDR3 sequences; approximately 8% were seen once. This clonotype was seen repeatedly, ten times or more. Its antigen is still unknown. This receptor was taken from a female donor with ankylosing spondylitis or in good health (not recorded which). Specimen: blood, either unsorted or a sorted T cell fraction (not recorded which).

The CDR3 here is CSVPQQAATYGYTF. The CDR3 DNA is TGCAGCGTCCCCCAACAGGCCGCGACCTATGGCTACACCTTC. The rearrangement joins TRBV29-1 to TRBJ1-2; maybe TRBD1 (5 bases). Trimming shortened V by 6 bases and J by 4 bases, and 18 bases separated the two germline ends. This CDR3 comprises 14 residues. CDR1 and CDR2 (germline): SQVTM, ANQGSEA.